These 14 T cell receptor beta chains originate from one sample sequenced in a study of a mutant IDH1 vaccine in newly diagnosed glioma. Sequencing used immunoSEQ multiplex PCR; TCRdb keeps in-frame clones, though not all of them. The sample carries fewer than 55,000 clones, 65% to 90% recorded once. The antigens for these receptors are not known. Time point: week 35, safety follow-up. Doses comprised 300 ug of mutant IDH1 20-mer peptide each, plus topical imiquimod. The sample was PBMCs, taken from a glioma patient whose treatment included an IDH1 peptide vaccine. These receptors originate from a woman aged 40 to 50 with glioma. Some clones in this sample may be carry-over from other donors' samples.

This chain connects TRBV7-8 to TRBJ2-5; D not resolved. This CDR3 is 14 amino acids long. The germline V and J ends were trimmed by 6 bases and 2 bases, with 13 bases remaining between them. Germline CDR1 SGHVS, CDR2 FQNEAQ. CDR3 in DNA: TGTGCCAGCAGGGGTCTGGGTACTCAAGAGACCCAGTACTTC. It specifies CASRGLGTQETQYF.

The rearrangement joins TRBV4-1 to TRBJ1-5; possibly TRBD1 for D (5 bases). Germline V gene lookup returns CDR1 MGHRA and CDR2 YSYEKL. Trimming took off 10 bases at V and 3 bases at J, with 16 bases between the two ends. The CDR3 consists of 14 residues. CDR3 region: CATDLTVTNQPQHF. The CDR3 DNA sequence: TGCGCCACCGACCTGACAGTCACCAATCAGCCCCAGCATTTT.

This clone was seen a single time. The rearrangement joins TRBV15 to TRBJ2-2; 10 positions match TRBD2. V gave up 6 bases and J gave up 4 bases; unmatched junction bases: 8. This CDR3 contains 16 residues. Germline assignment: CDR1 LNHNV and CDR2 YYDKDF (reference sequence). The CDR3 sequence: CATSLGLAEFTGELFF. The CDR3 DNA sequence: TGTGCCACCAGTCTCGGACTAGCGGAGTTCACCGGGGAGCTGTTTTTT.

This clone came up once. The V gene is TRBV5-1, the J gene TRBJ2-7; D remains ambiguous. The V gene lost 1 base and the J gene lost 1 base, with 12 bases spanning the gap. Germline loops: CDR1 SGHRS, CDR2 YFSETQ. The CDR3 is 15 amino acids. CDR3 loop: CASSLRSRKSYEQYF. The CDR3 region has the DNA TGCGCCAGCAGCTTGAGATCTCGCAAATCCTACGAGCAGTACTTC. Filled out from reference TRBV5-1 and TRBJ2-7, the complete variable domain reads KAGVTQTPRYLIKTRGQQVTLSCSPISGHRSVSWYQQTPGQGLQFLFEYFSETQRNKGNFPGRFSGRQFSNSRSEMNVSTLELGDSALYLCASSLRSRKSYEQYFGPGTRLTVT.

This chain connects TRBV5-6 to TRBJ2-2; unclear D gene. The V end was cut by 0 bases, the J end by 3 bases, with 0 bases between. The CDR3 sequence is 12 residues long. Germline CDR1 is SGHDT and CDR2 is YYEEEE. The CDR3 spells CASSLDTGELFF. CDR3 nucleotide sequence: TGTGCCAGCAGCTTGGACACCGGGGAGCTGTTTTTT.

The gene calls are TRBV6-5 and TRBJ1-5; D not certain. The germline gives CDR1 MNHEY, CDR2 SVGAGI. The CDR3 totals 13 residues. The V end lost 7 bases, the J end lost 5 bases, and 12 bases lay between the germline ends. The CDR3 reads CASTPQADQPQHF. CDR3 DNA sequence: TGTGCCAGCACCCCACAAGCCGATCAGCCCCAGCATTTT.

This chain uses TRBV28 with TRBJ2-7, with TRBD1 matching over 8 bases. V dropped 3 bases and J dropped 2; count of bases not matched to a gene: 6. Germline V gives CDR1 MDHEN, CDR2 SYDVKM. CDR3 length: 15 residues. The CDR3: CASSFTPGGPYEQYF. For the CDR3, the DNA is TGTGCCAGCAGTTTTACCCCAGGGGGCCCCTACGAGCAGTACTTC.

The gene calls are TRBV6-5 and TRBJ1-2; D may be TRBD1 (6 bases). CDR3 size: 16 residues. In germline, CDR1 is MNHEY, CDR2 SVGAGI. V dropped 0 bases and J dropped 4 bases, with 15 bases sitting between them. The CDR3, as DNA: TGTGCCAGCAGTTACTCGGGGGGCGCTAGGACCTATGGCTACACCTTC. It is translated as CASSYSGGARTYGYTF.

The chain links TRBV9 to TRBJ1-2; D unresolved. This CDR3 region has 14 residues. Germline CDR1 reads SGDLS; CDR2 reads YYNGEE. V was shortened by 0 bases and J by 2 bases, with 8 bases between the two germline ends. In DNA, the CDR3 is TGTGCCAGCAGCGTAGGTGGGGTGAACTATGGCTACACCTTC. Translation gives CASSVGGVNYGYTF. The whole variable domain, filled in from reference TRBV9 and TRBJ1-2, reads DSGVTQTPKHLITATGQRVTLRCSPRSGDLSVYWYQQSLDQGLQFLIQYYNGEERAKGNILERFSAQQFPDLHSELNLSSLELGDSALYFCASSVGGVNYGYTFGSGTRLTVV.

The chain uses TRBV7-9 and TRBJ2-1; the D is unclear. Germline lookup yields CDR1 SEHNR and CDR2 FQNEAQ (reference sequence). The CDR3 spans 14 residues. The V end lost 1 base, the J end lost 4 bases, and 8 bases lay between the germline ends. For the CDR3, the DNA is TGTGCCAGCAGCTTAGAGGCAGCTTACAATGAGCAGTTCTTC. Amino acid sequence: CASSLEAAYNEQFF.

CDR3 sequence reads: CASSFSGDEQYF. CDR3 nucleotide sequence: TGTGCCAGCAGCTTCTCAGGGGACGAGCAGTACTTC. The J gene is TRBJ2-7, the V gene TRBV7-8, with D possibly TRBD1 on 6 matching bases. Germline V gives CDR1 SGHVS, CDR2 FQNEAQ. CDR3 length: 12 amino acids. V lost 3 bases and J 5 bases, leaving 8 bases between the germline ends.

This chain uses TRBV7-2 with TRBJ2-3, with 13 bases aligning to TRBD2. Losses at the gene ends were 4 bases for V and 6 bases for J; bases not matched to a gene: 1. Germline values: CDR1 SGHTA, CDR2 FQGNSA. There are 14 residues in the CDR3. The chain's CDR3 is CASSWTSGSDTQYF. CDR3 coding DNA: TGTGCCAGCAGCTGGACTAGCGGGAGTGATACGCAGTATTTT.

This chain uses TRBV9 with TRBJ1-5; D unclear. CDR3 length: 15 residues. Per germline, CDR1 SGDLS and CDR2 YYNGEE. Between the trimmed V and J ends, which lost 0 bases and 7 bases, there was a span of 14 bases. The CDR3 loop reads CASSVDGQEGQPQHF. In DNA form, the CDR3 reads TGTGCCAGCAGCGTAGACGGCCAGGAGGGCCAGCCCCAGCATTTT.

The genes are TRBV7-2 and TRBJ2-3; D ambiguous. V was shortened by 1 base and J by 1 base, with 3 bases between the two germline ends. The CDR3 is 13 residues long. Germline V lookup: CDR1 SGHTA, CDR2 FQGNSA. This CDR3 is CASSLDRTDTQYF. The CDR3 region has the DNA TGTGCCAGCAGCTTAGATCGCACAGATACGCAGTATTTT.